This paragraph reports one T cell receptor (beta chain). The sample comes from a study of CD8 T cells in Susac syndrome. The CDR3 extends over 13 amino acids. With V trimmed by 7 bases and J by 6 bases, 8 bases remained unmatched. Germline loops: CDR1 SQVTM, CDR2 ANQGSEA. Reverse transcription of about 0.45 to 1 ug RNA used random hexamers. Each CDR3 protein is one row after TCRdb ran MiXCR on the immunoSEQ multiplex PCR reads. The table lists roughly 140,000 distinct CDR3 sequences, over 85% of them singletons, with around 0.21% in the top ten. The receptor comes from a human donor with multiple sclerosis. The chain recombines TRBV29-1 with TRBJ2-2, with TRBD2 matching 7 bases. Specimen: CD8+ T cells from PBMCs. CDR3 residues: CSARTSQPGELFF. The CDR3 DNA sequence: TGCAGCGCCAGGACTAGTCAACCCGGGGAGCTGTTTTTT.